Listed below are T cell receptor beta chains from one sample, sequenced in a study of T cells after yellow fever vaccination. MiXCR was run by TCRdb on the 5' RACE reads, yielding one entry per CDR3 protein. In the table there are under 300,000 distinct CDR3 sequences, 6.9% of which are singletons. Material: CD4+ T cells sorted from PBMCs, obtained 15 days after the yellow fever booster vaccination. The receptors were sampled from a man between 25 and 39 years old who received the YFV17D yellow fever vaccine. The CDR3 runs from the conserved cysteine through the conserved F or W. Each record gives: clone size, V gene, J gene, D gene, CDR3 protein, CDR3 DNA. The D gene is left open where the match is weak. Clone size appears in some rows only: once, few, many, or a class for an expanded clone.

.	TRBV18	TRBJ2-7	.	CASSPPLGYEQYF	TGTGCCAGCTCACCACCGCTGGGCTACGAGCAGTACTTC
.	TRBV14	TRBJ1-3	.	CASSQAPISGNTIYF	TGTGCCAGCAGCCAGGCACCAATCTCTGGAAACACCATATATTTT
.	TRBV20-1	TRBJ2-7	.	CSARGVYEQYF	TGCAGTGCTAGAGGCGTCTACGAGCAGTACTTC
few	TRBV20-1	TRBJ1-6	.	CSASSPGQAIYSPLHF	TGCAGTGCTAGTTCTCCGGGACAAGCGATTTATTCACCCCTCCACTTT
many	TRBV9	TRBJ2-3	TRBD2	CASSYLADGDTQYF	TGTGCCAGCAGCTATCTAGCGGACGGAGATACGCAGTATTTT
few	TRBV7-8	TRBJ2-2	TRBD2	CASRPTSGRVPGELFF	TGTGCCAGCAGGCCCACTAGCGGGAGAGTCCCCGGGGAGCTGTTTTTT
.	TRBV27	TRBJ1-4	TRBD1	CASGYRGLGREKLFF	TGTGCCAGCGGGTACAGGGGATTGGGAAGGGAAAAACTGTTTTTT
many	TRBV21-1	TRBJ2-7	.	CASSKDDSTYEQYF	TGTGCCAGCAGCAAAGATGACTCTACCTACGAGCAGTACTTC
few	TRBV6-2/TRBV6-3	TRBJ2-2	TRBD2	CASSFRYTSGDTGELFF	TGTGCCAGCAGTTTTCGATATACTAGCGGGGACACCGGGGAGCTGTTTTTT
many	TRBV20-1	TRBJ2-1	.	CSAPRAGAYNEQFF	TGCAGTGCCCCCCGGGCAGGGGCCTACAATGAGCAGTTCTTC
few	TRBV3-1	TRBJ1-2	.	CASSLGGAFYGYTF	TGTGCCAGCAGCCTAGGGGGGGCCTTCTATGGCTACACCTTC
few	TRBV5-1	TRBJ2-1	.	CASSLLGTQGGEQFF	TGCGCCAGCAGCTTGTTGGGGACCCAAGGAGGTGAGCAGTTCTTC
.	TRBV5-1	TRBJ2-1	.	CASKAAIAYNEQFF	TGCGCCAGCAAAGCCGCCATAGCCTACAATGAGCAGTTCTTC
few	TRBV7-2	TRBJ1-2	.	CASSLGIGGARHGYTF	TGTGCCAGCAGCTTAGGTATCGGGGGCGCGAGGCATGGCTACACCTTC
many	TRBV20-1	TRBJ2-3	TRBD1	CSAKPGQRDTQYF	TGCAGTGCTAAACCGGGACAGAGGGATACGCAGTATTTT
few	TRBV20-1	TRBJ1-1	.	CSGSRAGLTNEAFF	TGCAGTGGAAGCCGGGCGGGACTAACAAATGAAGCTTTCTTT
many	TRBV18	TRBJ1-2	TRBD1	CASSPATTGLYGYTF	TGTGCCAGCTCACCTGCAACGACAGGGCTCTATGGCTACACCTTC
many	TRBV5-8	TRBJ1-6	.	CASRHGTFSPLHF	TGTGCCAGCAGACACGGGACTTTTTCACCCCTCCACTTT
.	TRBV28	TRBJ1-5	.	CASNRRWAPQHF	TGTGCCAGCAATAGGAGGTGGGCGCCCCAGCATTTT
.	TRBV20-1	TRBJ2-2	.	CSAGRGGRTTGELFF	TGCAGTGCTGGCCGTGGGGGGCGCACGACCGGGGAGCTGTTTTTT
.	TRBV29-1	TRBJ2-5	.	CSYGQPQETQYF	TGCAGCTACGGACAGCCTCAAGAGACCCAGTACTTC
.	TRBV28	TRBJ1-2	.	CASSRDRGYTF	TGTGCCAGCAGTAGAGACAGGGGCTACACCTTC
many	TRBV3-1	TRBJ2-7	TRBD2	CASSLSSGIAPLQYF	TGTGCCAGCAGCCTCTCTAGCGGGATCGCCCCATTGCAGTACTTC
many	TRBV6-5	TRBJ1-1	.	CASSYTTGEAFF	TGTGCCAGCAGTTACACCACCGGTGAAGCTTTCTTT
many	TRBV5-1	TRBJ1-1	TRBD1	CASSITGTGGAATEAFF	TGCGCCAGCAGCATAACCGGGACAGGGGGCGCGGCGACTGAAGCTTTCTTT
many	TRBV10-3	TRBJ1-1	.	CATLRRENTEAFF	TGTGCCACACTTAGACGGGAGAACACTGAAGCTTTCTTT
.	TRBV11-2	TRBJ2-1	TRBD2	CASSLPSGSVYEQFF	TGTGCCAGCAGCTTACCTAGCGGGAGTGTGTATGAGCAGTTCTTC
.	TRBV11-1	TRBJ2-7	TRBD2	CASSFKTSGRAGKSYEQYF	TGTGCCAGCAGCTTCAAGACTAGCGGGAGGGCCGGGAAGTCCTACGAGCAGTACTTC
many	TRBV5-1	TRBJ2-5	TRBD2	CASSQSGSGETQYF	TGCGCCAGCAGCCAAAGCGGGAGCGGGGAGACCCAGTACTTC
.	TRBV29-1	TRBJ2-2	.	CSVGGTVVTGELLF	TGCAGCGTTGGCGGGACAGTAGTCACCGGGGAGCTGCTTTTT
many	TRBV28	TRBJ1-2	.	CASSPATSGYTF	TGTGCCAGCAGTCCGGCCACAAGTGGCTACACCTTC
many	TRBV14	TRBJ1-5	.	CASSQVTSSPQHF	TGTGCCAGCAGCCAAGTTACGTCCTCGCCCCAGCATTTT
many	TRBV5-1	TRBJ2-7	.	CASSLGQRVEQYF	TGCGCCAGCAGCTTGGGACAGAGAGTCGAGCAGTACTTC
few	TRBV29-1	TRBJ1-1	.	CSGGRVGNTEAFF	TGCAGCGGGGGCAGGGTCGGGAACACTGAAGCTTTCTTT
few	TRBV5-1	TRBJ2-3	.	CASTLGEPTDTQYF	TGCGCCAGCACCCTGGGAGAACCCACAGATACGCAGTATTTT
few	TRBV12-3/TRBV12-4	TRBJ2-7	.	CASSQGLGEQYF	TGTGCCAGCAGCCAGGGGCTAGGCGAGCAGTACTTC
many	TRBV2	TRBJ2-5	.	CASGKEETQYF	TGTGCCAGCGGGAAGGAAGAGACCCAGTACTTC
many	TRBV5-1	TRBJ1-1	TRBD1	CASTIQGAASNTEAFF	TGCGCCAGCACCATCCAGGGGGCCGCTTCGAACACTGAAGCTTTCTTT
many	TRBV28	TRBJ2-5	TRBD1	CASSLWDREETQYF	TGTGCCAGCAGTTTATGGGACAGGGAAGAGACCCAGTACTTC
many	TRBV18	TRBJ2-1	TRBD2	CASAHPGGRGTYNEQFF	TGTGCCAGCGCCCATCCAGGCGGGAGGGGGACCTACAATGAGCAGTTCTTC
few	TRBV28	TRBJ2-1	.	CASRPGLYSYNEQFF	TGTGCCAGCAGACCGGGACTTTACTCCTACAATGAGCAGTTCTTC
many	TRBV12-3/TRBV12-4	TRBJ1-1	TRBD1	CASLRGLAGTEAFF	TGTGCCAGCCTCAGGGGGCTCGCCGGCACTGAAGCTTTCTTT
few	TRBV29-1	TRBJ2-7	TRBD2	CSVVLAGSYEQYF	TGCAGCGTTGTCCTAGCGGGGTCCTACGAGCAGTACTTC
.	TRBV24-1	TRBJ2-1	.	CATSRGSHNEQFF	TGTGCCACCAGCAGGGGAAGCCACAATGAGCAGTTCTTC
few	TRBV9	TRBJ2-7	TRBD1	CASSVGDRTYEQYF	TGTGCCAGCAGCGTAGGGGACAGGACCTACGAGCAGTACTTC
few	TRBV6-2/TRBV6-3	TRBJ2-1	TRBD2	CASGLAGVGVYNEQFF	TGTGCCAGTGGACTAGCGGGAGTGGGGGTATACAATGAGCAGTTCTTC
many	TRBV25-1	TRBJ2-7	.	CASSEWLGGEQYF	TGTGCCAGCAGTGAATGGCTTGGGGGCGAGCAGTACTTC
many	TRBV10-3	TRBJ2-3	TRBD1	CAISEDSGTGDADTQYF	TGTGCCATCAGTGAGGACTCCGGGACAGGGGATGCAGATACGCAGTATTTT
few	TRBV24-1	TRBJ2-6	TRBD2	CATSDPGGGSGANVLTF	TGTGCCACCAGTGATCCTGGGGGGGGCTCTGGGGCCAACGTCCTGACTTTC
many	TRBV19	TRBJ2-3	TRBD2	CASSFRDYTDTQYF	TGTGCCAGTAGTTTCCGGGACTACACAGATACGCAGTATTTT
few	TRBV6-1	TRBJ1-1	.	CASSEVGANTEAFF	TGTGCCAGCAGTGAAGTTGGGGCCAACACTGAAGCTTTCTTT
many	TRBV7-2	TRBJ2-7	TRBD1	CASSFLRGHEQYF	TGTGCCAGCAGCTTCCTAAGGGGGCACGAGCAGTACTTC
many	TRBV5-1	TRBJ2-5	.	CASGGDNQETQYF	TGCGCCAGCGGCGGGGACAACCAAGAGACCCAGTACTTC
.	TRBV24-1	TRBJ2-2	TRBD1	CATSGEGQGAEKGNTGELFF	TGTGCCACCAGTGGGGAGGGACAGGGGGCAGAAAAAGGGAACACCGGGGAGCTGTTTTTT
once	TRBV7-2	TRBJ2-3	.	CASSLVPLMGDTQYF	TGTGCCAGCAGCTTAGTCCCCCTAATGGGAGATACGCAGTATTTT
few	TRBV20-1	TRBJ2-4	.	CSARAGTSDIQYF	TGCAGTGCTAGAGCTGGCACGAGCGACATTCAGTACTTC
few	TRBV12-3/TRBV12-4	TRBJ1-4	.	CASSLGLQVFF	TGTGCCAGCAGTTTGGGCCTACAGGTATTTTTT
.	TRBV11-2	TRBJ2-1	.	CASSAPGTKLSSYNEQFF	TGTGCCAGCAGCGCCCCCGGGACCAAGTTGAGCTCCTACAATGAGCAGTTCTTC
.	TRBV6-5	TRBJ2-7	TRBD2	CASSYTGLAGLRQYF	TGTGCCAGCAGTTACACCGGACTAGCGGGGCTCCGGCAGTACTTC